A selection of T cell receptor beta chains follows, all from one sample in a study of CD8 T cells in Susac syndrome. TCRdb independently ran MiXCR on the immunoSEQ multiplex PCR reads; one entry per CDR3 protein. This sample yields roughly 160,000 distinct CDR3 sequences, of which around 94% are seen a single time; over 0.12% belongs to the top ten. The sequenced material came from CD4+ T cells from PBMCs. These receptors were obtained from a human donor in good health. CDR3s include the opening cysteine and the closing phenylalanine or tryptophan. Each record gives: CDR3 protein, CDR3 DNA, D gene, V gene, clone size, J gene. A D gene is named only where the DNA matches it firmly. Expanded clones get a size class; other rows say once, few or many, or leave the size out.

CASSPRRSSGTGAHYGYTF TGTGCCAGCAGTCCCCGACGTAGTTCCGGGACAGGGGCTCACTATGGCTACACCTTC TRBD1 TRBV27 NA TRBJ1-2
CSASRGQGIAFF TGCAGTGCTAGTCGCGGACAGGGGATAGCTTTCTTT TRBD1 TRBV20-1 NA TRBJ1-1
CASSRTGLLHF TGTGCCAGCAGTAGGACAGGCCTCCTCCACTTT TRBD1 TRBV25-1 NA TRBJ1-6
CSAGGTSGSYNEQFF TGCAGTGCGGGTGGGACTAGCGGATCCTACAATGAGCAGTTCTTC TRBD2 TRBV20-1 NA TRBJ2-1
CASSSRDRVDGYTF TGTGCCAGCAGTTCCCGGGACAGGGTGGATGGCTACACCTTC TRBD1 TRBV12-3/TRBV12-4 NA TRBJ1-2
CASSEVGAPGETQYF TGTGCCAGCAGTGAAGTTGGTGCCCCTGGGGAGACCCAGTACTTC NA TRBV2 NA TRBJ2-5
CSAVLAGQETQYF TGCAGTGCCGTACTAGCGGGGCAAGAGACCCAGTACTTC TRBD2 TRBV20-1 NA TRBJ2-5
CSARSGHSGGAYEQYF TGCAGTGCTCGCTCAGGCCATAGCGGGGGGGCCTACGAGCAGTACTTC TRBD2 TRBV20-1 NA TRBJ2-7
CASSSGTGGNSPLHF TGCGCCAGCAGCAGCGGGACAGGGGGTAATTCACCCCTCCACTTT TRBD1 TRBV5-1 NA TRBJ1-6
CSARSQGAGNEQFF TGCAGTGCTAGAAGTCAGGGGGCCGGCAATGAGCAGTTCTTC TRBD1 TRBV20-1 NA TRBJ2-1
CASSVDGSTDTQYF TGTGCCAGCAGCGTAGATGGGAGTACAGATACGCAGTATTTT NA TRBV9 NA TRBJ2-3
CASSPPPRSDTQYF TGTGCCAGCTCACCACCTCCCCGATCAGATACGCAGTATTTT NA TRBV18 NA TRBJ2-3
CSATKVGRNTEAFF TGCAGTGCTACCAAAGTTGGACGGAACACTGAAGCTTTCTTT NA TRBV20-1 NA TRBJ1-1
CASSLGTASSTSTDTQYF TGTGCCAGCAGCTTAGGGACAGCTTCTTCTACTAGCACAGATACGCAGTATTTT TRBD1 TRBV5-6 NA TRBJ2-3
CASSIFGPTYEQYF TGTGCCAGCAGTATCTTTGGTCCCACCTACGAGCAGTACTTC NA TRBV28 once TRBJ2-7
CSVYRERSQAFF TGCAGCGTTTACAGGGAGCGTTCACAAGCTTTCTTT NA TRBV29-1 NA TRBJ1-1
CASSLAETSVTDTQYF TGTGCCAGCAGCTTGGCCGAAACTAGCGTGACAGATACGCAGTATTTT TRBD2 TRBV5-4 NA TRBJ2-3
CSASKETGDTEAFF TGCAGTGCTAGCAAAGAGACAGGCGACACTGAAGCTTTCTTT NA TRBV20-1 NA TRBJ1-1
CASSWSGAHYNEQFF TGTGCCAGCAGCTGGAGCGGAGCTCATTACAATGAGCAGTTCTTC NA TRBV7-9 few TRBJ2-1
CASSVGSGVTYNEQFF TGTGCCAGCAGCGTAGGGAGCGGGGTGACCTACAATGAGCAGTTCTTC TRBD2 TRBV9 NA TRBJ2-1
CSVKPDTEAFF TGCAGCGTTAAGCCCGACACTGAAGCTTTCTTT NA TRBV29-1 once TRBJ1-1
CASSLEGGYSYTF TGTGCCAGCAGCTTAGAAGGGGGTTACAGCTACACCTTC NA TRBV7-9 NA TRBJ1-2
CASSPRTRNTGELFF TGTGCCAGCAGTCCGAGGACAAGAAACACCGGGGAGCTGTTTTTT NA TRBV12-3/TRBV12-4 NA TRBJ2-2
CSARPLGGVRGETQYF TGCAGTGCTAGGCCCCTGGGGGGGGTACGAGGAGAGACCCAGTACTTC TRBD2 TRBV20-1 NA TRBJ2-5
CASTPGRGGLIFEQFF TGTGCCAGCACCCCTGGGCGGGGGGGCCTGATCTTCGAGCAGTTCTTC TRBD2 TRBV28 NA TRBJ2-1
CAWSVGSTDTQYF TGTGCCTGGAGTGTTGGAAGTACAGATACGCAGTATTTT NA TRBV30 NA TRBJ2-3
CASSRGGNTDTQYF TGTGCCAGCAGTCGGGGGGGGAACACAGATACGCAGTATTTT TRBD2 TRBV12-3/TRBV12-4 NA TRBJ2-3
CASACSVSNQPQHF TGCGCCAGCGCCTGCAGTGTTAGCAATCAGCCCCAGCATTTT NA TRBV23-1 NA TRBJ1-5
CASSLGAGQVYGEQYF TGTGCCAGCAGCTTGGGGGCCGGACAGGTGTACGGCGAGCAGTACTTC TRBD1 TRBV5-6 NA TRBJ2-7
CASSIGQGTDTQYF TGTGCCAGCAGCATAGGACAGGGCACAGATACGCAGTATTTT TRBD1 TRBV7-9 few TRBJ2-3
CATTGNYEQYF TGTGCCACCACAGGGAACTACGAGCAGTACTTC NA TRBV10-3 NA TRBJ2-7
CASSLGVEETQYF TGCGCCAGCAGCCTCGGGGTTGAAGAGACCCAGTACTTC NA TRBV5-1 NA TRBJ2-5
CASRSGGRTEAFF TGTGCCAGCAGGTCAGGGGGCCGGACTGAAGCTTTCTTT TRBD1 TRBV5-6 NA TRBJ1-1